Listed below are T cell receptor beta chains from one sample, sequenced in a study of blood T cell repertoires in COVID-19. Here immunoSEQ multiplex PCR was the method, and the copy in TCRdb shows in-frame clones only, minus some. The table shows about 140,000 clones, with more than 85% occurring only once. Material: peripheral blood. These receptors originate from a human donor in a cohort sampled during active COVID-19. Each CDR3 is given with its conserved first and last residue. A D gene is named only where the DNA matches it firmly. Size is omitted from some rows. Given values are once, few, many or a class for expanded clones.

v_call	d_call	j_call	clone_size	cdr3_nt	cdr3_aa
TRBV7-3	TRBD1	TRBJ2-7	NA	TGTGCCAGCAGCTTAAGGGGACAGGGGGGGCCCGGGACCTACGAGCAGTACTTC	CASSLRGQGGPGTYEQYF
TRBV5-1	TRBD1	TRBJ2-2	NA	TGCGCCAGCAGCAGGGACAGCTCATCGAACACCGGGGAGCTGTTTTTT	CASSRDSSSNTGELFF
TRBV5-1	NA	TRBJ2-2	NA	TGCGCCAGCAGCGCGGTTGGTATCGGACGGGGCACCGGGGAGCTGTTTTTT	CASSAVGIGRGTGELFF
TRBV27	NA	TRBJ1-2	NA	TGTGCCAGCAGCCTTACTTCACAGGACGACTATGGCTACACCTTC	CASSLTSQDDYGYTF
TRBV7-9	TRBD1	TRBJ2-1	few	TGTGCCAGCAGCCACTCACAGGGGGCGGGTGAGCAGTTCTTC	CASSHSQGAGEQFF
TRBV19	TRBD2	TRBJ2-3	NA	TGTGCCAGTAGCCGTCGGACTAGCGGGGGTGATACGCAGTATTTT	CASSRRTSGGDTQYF
TRBV30	TRBD1	TRBJ1-2	NA	TGTGCCTTTACCGGGACAGACCTTAACTATGGCTACACCTTC	CAFTGTDLNYGYTF
TRBV15	NA	TRBJ2-4	NA	TGTGCCACCAGCAGAGACCAGGGAGGCCCGGACATTCAGTACTTC	CATSRDQGGPDIQYF
TRBV2	TRBD2	TRBJ2-1	NA	TGTGCCAGCAGCGAACTAGCGGGGGGTGGCAATGAGCAGTTCTTC	CASSELAGGGNEQFF
TRBV5-1	TRBD1	TRBJ2-2	NA	TGCGCCAGCTCCGGGACAGGGGACGGAGTCGGGGAGCTGTTTTTT	CASSGTGDGVGELFF
TRBV11-2	NA	TRBJ2-5	NA	TGTGCCAGCAGCACCAACAGGGTTCAAGAGACCCAGTACTTC	CASSTNRVQETQYF
TRBV5-1	TRBD1	TRBJ1-2	NA	TGCGCCAGCAGCGGGGGACAGGGGATTTGGGGCTACACCTTC	CASSGGQGIWGYTF
TRBV7-9	TRBD2	TRBJ2-3	NA	TGTGCCAGCAGCCCCAGCAGCGGGGGGGACACAGATACGCAGTATTTT	CASSPSSGGDTDTQYF
TRBV5-1	TRBD1	TRBJ1-6	once	TGCGCCAGCAGCGCTCCTGACAGGGGAAATTCACCCCTCCACTTT	CASSAPDRGNSPLHF
TRBV19	TRBD1	TRBJ1-1	NA	TGTGCCAGTAGTCCTCGACAGGGTGGCGTAGCTTTCTTT	CASSPRQGGVAFF
TRBV5-1	NA	TRBJ1-6	NA	TGCGCCAGCAGCTTCTATGAGAGCTCCTATAATTCACCCCTCCACTTT	CASSFYESSYNSPLHF
TRBV19	NA	TRBJ2-2	NA	TGTGCCAGTAGTATCGGGCGGGGCTCGGCCGGGGAGCTGTTTTTT	CASSIGRGSAGELFF
TRBV7-9	TRBD2	TRBJ2-3	NA	TGTGCCAGCAGCCTACCCGGACTAGCGGGAGGGGCAGATACGCAGTATTTT	CASSLPGLAGGADTQYF
TRBV2	TRBD1	TRBJ2-7	NA	TGTGCCAGCAGTGCCCGGGACAGTCCCTACGAGCAGTACTTC	CASSARDSPYEQYF
TRBV5-4	NA	TRBJ2-7	many	TGTGCCAGCACCCCCTCTCCGGTCGTCTACGAGCAGTACTTC	CASTPSPVVYEQYF
TRBV6-5	TRBD1	TRBJ1-5	NA	TGTGCCAGCAGGCTCCGGGACAGGCTCCATCAGCCCCAGCATTTT	CASRLRDRLHQPQHF
TRBV5-4	NA	TRBJ2-7	NA	TGTGCCAGCAGCTTGGACCTCCGGGGCGAGCAGTACTTC	CASSLDLRGEQYF
TRBV9	NA	TRBJ2-5	NA	TGTGCCAGCAGCGTAGCCCCAGGGTGGCGTGCGGAGACCCAGTACTTC	CASSVAPGWRAETQYF
TRBV30	TRBD2	TRBJ2-3	once	TGTGCCTCCCTGGGTAGCGGGGGGGCCGAGGACACAGATACGCAGTATTTT	CASLGSGGAEDTDTQYF
TRBV4-1	NA	TRBJ1-5	few	TGCGCCAGCAGCCAAGATGCCTCACAGGGATCGGGTCAGCCCCAGCATTTT	CASSQDASQGSGQPQHF
TRBV5-5	TRBD1	TRBJ2-3	NA	TGTGCCAGCAGCTTGGTACAGGGGACCGCTAGCACAGATACGCAGTATTTT	CASSLVQGTASTDTQYF
TRBV28	TRBD1	TRBJ2-7	NA	TGTGCCAGCAGTCCGCCGTCTATGACAGGGGCGAACGAGCAGTACTTC	CASSPPSMTGANEQYF
TRBV6-6	TRBD1	TRBJ1-1	NA	TGTGCCAGCAGGGGGACAGGGGTGAACACTGAAGCTTTCTTT	CASRGTGVNTEAFF
TRBV6-1	NA	TRBJ1-6	NA	TGTGCCAGCAGCGAAGATCGAGGTTCACCCCTCCACTTT	CASSEDRGSPLHF
TRBV28	NA	TRBJ1-4	NA	TGTGCCCATCGGGAGGGCCCTTCTAATGAAAAACTGTTTTTT	CAHREGPSNEKLFF
TRBV6-2/TRBV6-3	NA	TRBJ2-7	NA	TGTGCCAGCAGTTACCTCCGCGGGACTGCCTACGAGCAGTACTTC	CASSYLRGTAYEQYF
TRBV18	TRBD1	TRBJ2-7	NA	TGTGCCAGCTCGCCTGGGACAGGGAACGAGCAGTACTTC	CASSPGTGNEQYF
TRBV5-4	TRBD2	TRBJ2-6	many	TGTGCCAGCAGCGCCGCTAGCGGGGGCCCTCCCTCTGGGGCCAACGTCCTGACTTTC	CASSAASGGPPSGANVLTF
TRBV28	TRBD1	TRBJ2-1	NA	TGTGCCAGCAGTTTCGGACAGGGTCGGCAGTTCTTC	CASSFGQGRQFF
TRBV27	NA	TRBJ2-7	once	TGTGCCAGCAGTTTATCAGGGGATAGCTCCTACGAGCAGTACTTC	CASSLSGDSSYEQYF
TRBV18	TRBD1	TRBJ2-1	NA	TGTGCCAGCTCACCAAGGACAGGCTTTAATGAGCAGTTCTTC	CASSPRTGFNEQFF
TRBV7-2	TRBD2	TRBJ2-3	NA	TGTGCCAGCAGCCCGCGACTAGCGGGGGGAAGCACAGATACGCAGTATTTT	CASSPRLAGGSTDTQYF
TRBV7-3	TRBD1	TRBJ2-3	NA	TGTGCCAGCAGCTTGACAGGGGCAGATACGCAGTATTTT	CASSLTGADTQYF
TRBV27	NA	TRBJ2-7	NA	TGTGCCAGCAGTTTAAACAGATTGGGCTACGAGCAGTACTTC	CASSLNRLGYEQYF
TRBV14	NA	TRBJ1-4	once	TGTGCCAGCAGCCGGCTCCGGGGAGGGAGTGAAAAACTGTTTTTT	CASSRLRGGSEKLFF
TRBV10-2	TRBD2	TRBJ2-1	NA	TGCGCCAGCAGTGGGACTAGCGGGCTGATAGACTCCTACAATGAGCAGTTCTTC	CASSGTSGLIDSYNEQFF
TRBV10-3	TRBD1	TRBJ1-6	NA	TGTGCCATCAGTGAGGGACAGGGTGATAATTCACCCCTCCACTTT	CAISEGQGDNSPLHF
TRBV7-9	TRBD2	TRBJ2-3	NA	TGTGCCAGCAGCTTAGATCGACTAGCGGGGTCGGGGGATACGCAGTATTTT	CASSLDRLAGSGDTQYF
TRBV7-3	TRBD1	TRBJ1-5	NA	TGTGCCAGCAGCTCAAATGGAGGGGGCGAGCCCCAGCATTTT	CASSSNGGGEPQHF
TRBV19	TRBD1	TRBJ2-7	NA	TGTGCCAGTAGTAGAAAACAGGGGGTCTACGAGCAGTACTTC	CASSRKQGVYEQYF
TRBV15	NA	TRBJ2-7	NA	TGTGCCACCAGCAGAGAGGTTGGACACCTCTACGAGCAGTACTTC	CATSREVGHLYEQYF